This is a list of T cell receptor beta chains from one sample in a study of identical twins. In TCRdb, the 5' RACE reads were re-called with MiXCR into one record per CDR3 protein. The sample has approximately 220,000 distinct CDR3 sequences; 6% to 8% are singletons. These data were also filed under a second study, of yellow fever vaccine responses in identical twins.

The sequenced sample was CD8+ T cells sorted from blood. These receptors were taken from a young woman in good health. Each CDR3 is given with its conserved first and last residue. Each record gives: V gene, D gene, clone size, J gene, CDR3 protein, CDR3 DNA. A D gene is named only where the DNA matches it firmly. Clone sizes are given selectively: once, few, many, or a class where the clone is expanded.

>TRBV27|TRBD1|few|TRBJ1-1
CASSLDRATNTEAFF
TGTGCCAGCAGTTTGGACAGGGCAACGAACACTGAAGCTTTCTTT
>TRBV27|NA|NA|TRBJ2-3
CASSLSWGPSTDTQYF
TGTGCCAGCAGTTTATCCTGGGGGCCGAGCACAGATACGCAGTATTTT
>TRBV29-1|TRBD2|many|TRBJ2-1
CSVEAISGTGASGMNEQFF
TGCAGCGTTGAAGCCATATCCGGAACCGGGGCTAGCGGGATGAATGAGCAGTTCTTC
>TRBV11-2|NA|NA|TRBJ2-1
CASSLDGDSSYNEQFF
TGTGCCAGCAGCTTAGACGGGGATAGCTCCTACAATGAGCAGTTCTTC
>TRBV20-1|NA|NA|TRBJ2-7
CSARQRPGNYEQYF
TGCAGTGCTAGACAGCGACCAGGCAACTACGAGCAGTACTTC
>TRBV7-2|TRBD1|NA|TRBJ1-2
CASSSTGGYGYTF
TGTGCCAGCAGCTCCACAGGGGGTTATGGCTACACCTTC
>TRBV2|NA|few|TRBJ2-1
CATGSGYNEQFF
TGTGCCACCGGGTCCGGCTACAATGAGCAGTTCTTC
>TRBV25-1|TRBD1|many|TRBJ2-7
CASSPNRDRPYEQYF
TGTGCCAGCAGTCCTAACCGGGACAGGCCCTACGAGCAGTACTTC
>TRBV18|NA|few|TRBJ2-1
CASSPDEAAPYNEQFF
TGTGCCAGCTCACCAGACGAAGCGGCCCCCTACAATGAGCAGTTCTTC
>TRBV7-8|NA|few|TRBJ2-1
CASSLAMGLGGNEQFF
TGTGCCAGCAGCTTAGCGATGGGCCTAGGGGGCAATGAGCAGTTCTTC
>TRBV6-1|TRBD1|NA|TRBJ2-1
CATKTGLSSYNEQFF
TGTGCCACCAAGACAGGGCTTAGCTCCTACAATGAGCAGTTCTTC
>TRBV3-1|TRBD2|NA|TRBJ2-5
CASSQEKTSGSRETQYF
TGTGCCAGCAGCCAAGAGAAGACTAGCGGGAGTCGAGAGACCCAGTACTTC
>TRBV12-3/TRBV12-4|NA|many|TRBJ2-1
CASSFGSYNEQFF
TGTGCCAGCAGTTTTGGGAGCTACAATGAGCAGTTCTTC
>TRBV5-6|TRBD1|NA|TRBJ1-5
CASSIGTGAQPQHF
TGTGCCAGCAGCATCGGGACAGGGGCTCAGCCCCAGCATTTT
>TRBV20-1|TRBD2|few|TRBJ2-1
CSATSLAGNSYNEQFF
TGCAGTGCAACCTCTCTAGCGGGTAACTCCTACAATGAGCAGTTCTTC
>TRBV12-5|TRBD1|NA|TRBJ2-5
CASGSGQAQETQYF
TGTGCTAGTGGGTCGGGACAGGCCCAAGAGACCCAGTACTTC
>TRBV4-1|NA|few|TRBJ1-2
CASSQEDGYGYTF
TGCGCCAGCAGCCAAGAAGATGGCTATGGCTACACCTTC
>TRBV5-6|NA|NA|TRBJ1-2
CASSFRSGSRGYTF
TGTGCCAGCAGCTTCAGGTCGGGATCGAGGGGCTACACCTTC
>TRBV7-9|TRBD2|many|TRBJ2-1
CASSLGTSMDEQFF
TGTGCCAGCAGCTTAGGGACTAGCATGGATGAGCAGTTCTTC
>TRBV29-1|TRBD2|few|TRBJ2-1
CSGTGGNTNEQFF
TGCAGCGGGACGGGGGGGAACACAAATGAGCAGTTCTTC
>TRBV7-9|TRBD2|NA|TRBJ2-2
CASSSRTSGGLGELFF
TGTGCCAGCAGCTCCCGGACTAGCGGGGGTCTCGGGGAGCTGTTTTTT
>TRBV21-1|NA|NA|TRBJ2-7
CASSIDRGGHYEQYF
TGTGCCAGCAGCATCGACAGGGGAGGCCATTACGAGCAGTACTTC
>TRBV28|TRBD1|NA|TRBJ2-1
CASSSVIGQGVPYNEQFF
TGTGCCAGCAGTTCGGTCATTGGACAGGGGGTACCCTACAATGAGCAGTTCTTC
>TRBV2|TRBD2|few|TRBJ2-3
CASIGRNTQYF
TGTGCCAGCATCGGGAGGAATACGCAGTATTTT
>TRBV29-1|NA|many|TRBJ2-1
CSTNSRRSDEQFF
TGCAGCACCAACTCAAGACGATCAGATGAGCAGTTCTTC
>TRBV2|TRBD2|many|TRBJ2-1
CASRPHTLAGAIYEQFF
TGTGCCAGCAGGCCCCATACCCTAGCGGGAGCTATATATGAGCAGTTCTTC
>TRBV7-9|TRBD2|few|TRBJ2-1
CASTGHNGGAGVYEQFF
TGTGCCAGCACAGGTCACAACGGGGGGGCGGGCGTCTATGAGCAGTTCTTC
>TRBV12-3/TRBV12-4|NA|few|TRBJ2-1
CASSPPGNEQFF
TGTGCCAGCAGTCCCCCCGGGAATGAGCAGTTCTTC
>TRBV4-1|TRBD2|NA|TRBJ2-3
CASSPILAGGTDTQYF
TGCGCCAGCAGCCCGATATTAGCGGGAGGTACAGATACGCAGTATTTT
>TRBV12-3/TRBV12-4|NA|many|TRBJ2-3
CASSARLSTDTQYF
TGTGCCAGCAGTGCCAGACTAAGCACAGATACGCAGTATTTT
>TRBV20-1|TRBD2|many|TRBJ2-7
CSARREGYEQYF
TGCAGTGCTAGGAGGGAGGGCTACGAGCAGTACTTC
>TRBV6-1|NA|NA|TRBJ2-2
CASTPGWGTGELFF
TGTGCCAGCACGCCAGGGTGGGGCACCGGGGAGCTGTTTTTT
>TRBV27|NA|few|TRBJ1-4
CASSLSGEGKLFF
TGTGCCAGCAGTTTATCCGGGGAGGGAAAACTGTTTTTT
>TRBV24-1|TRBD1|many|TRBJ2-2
CATKDRVDTGELFF
TGTGCCACTAAGGACAGGGTGGACACCGGGGAGCTGTTTTTT
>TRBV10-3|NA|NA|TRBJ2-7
CAIGTYRESGYEQYF
TGTGCCATCGGGACTTATCGGGAGAGTGGCTACGAGCAGTACTTC
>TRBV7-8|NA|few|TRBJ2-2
CASPLRLEPGELFF
TGTGCCAGCCCTTTGCGCCTTGAACCCGGGGAGCTGTTTTTT
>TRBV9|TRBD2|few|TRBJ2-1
CASSVSGRAFNNEQFF
TGTGCCAGCAGCGTTAGCGGGAGGGCTTTTAACAATGAGCAGTTCTTC
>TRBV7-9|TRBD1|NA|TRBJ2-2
CASKGQGARPGELFF
TGTGCCAGCAAGGGCCAGGGGGCGCGTCCCGGGGAGCTGTTTTTT
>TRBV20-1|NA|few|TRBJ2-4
CSAGPLSEGSKNIQYF
TGCAGTGCTGGACCTCTTAGTGAGGGATCCAAAAACATTCAGTACTTC
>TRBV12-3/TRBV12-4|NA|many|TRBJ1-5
CASSFDSNQPQHF
TGTGCCAGCAGTTTCGACTCCAATCAGCCCCAGCATTTT
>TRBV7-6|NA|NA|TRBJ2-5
CASSQGVQETQYF
TGTGCCAGCAGCCAAGGGGTCCAAGAGACCCAGTACTTC